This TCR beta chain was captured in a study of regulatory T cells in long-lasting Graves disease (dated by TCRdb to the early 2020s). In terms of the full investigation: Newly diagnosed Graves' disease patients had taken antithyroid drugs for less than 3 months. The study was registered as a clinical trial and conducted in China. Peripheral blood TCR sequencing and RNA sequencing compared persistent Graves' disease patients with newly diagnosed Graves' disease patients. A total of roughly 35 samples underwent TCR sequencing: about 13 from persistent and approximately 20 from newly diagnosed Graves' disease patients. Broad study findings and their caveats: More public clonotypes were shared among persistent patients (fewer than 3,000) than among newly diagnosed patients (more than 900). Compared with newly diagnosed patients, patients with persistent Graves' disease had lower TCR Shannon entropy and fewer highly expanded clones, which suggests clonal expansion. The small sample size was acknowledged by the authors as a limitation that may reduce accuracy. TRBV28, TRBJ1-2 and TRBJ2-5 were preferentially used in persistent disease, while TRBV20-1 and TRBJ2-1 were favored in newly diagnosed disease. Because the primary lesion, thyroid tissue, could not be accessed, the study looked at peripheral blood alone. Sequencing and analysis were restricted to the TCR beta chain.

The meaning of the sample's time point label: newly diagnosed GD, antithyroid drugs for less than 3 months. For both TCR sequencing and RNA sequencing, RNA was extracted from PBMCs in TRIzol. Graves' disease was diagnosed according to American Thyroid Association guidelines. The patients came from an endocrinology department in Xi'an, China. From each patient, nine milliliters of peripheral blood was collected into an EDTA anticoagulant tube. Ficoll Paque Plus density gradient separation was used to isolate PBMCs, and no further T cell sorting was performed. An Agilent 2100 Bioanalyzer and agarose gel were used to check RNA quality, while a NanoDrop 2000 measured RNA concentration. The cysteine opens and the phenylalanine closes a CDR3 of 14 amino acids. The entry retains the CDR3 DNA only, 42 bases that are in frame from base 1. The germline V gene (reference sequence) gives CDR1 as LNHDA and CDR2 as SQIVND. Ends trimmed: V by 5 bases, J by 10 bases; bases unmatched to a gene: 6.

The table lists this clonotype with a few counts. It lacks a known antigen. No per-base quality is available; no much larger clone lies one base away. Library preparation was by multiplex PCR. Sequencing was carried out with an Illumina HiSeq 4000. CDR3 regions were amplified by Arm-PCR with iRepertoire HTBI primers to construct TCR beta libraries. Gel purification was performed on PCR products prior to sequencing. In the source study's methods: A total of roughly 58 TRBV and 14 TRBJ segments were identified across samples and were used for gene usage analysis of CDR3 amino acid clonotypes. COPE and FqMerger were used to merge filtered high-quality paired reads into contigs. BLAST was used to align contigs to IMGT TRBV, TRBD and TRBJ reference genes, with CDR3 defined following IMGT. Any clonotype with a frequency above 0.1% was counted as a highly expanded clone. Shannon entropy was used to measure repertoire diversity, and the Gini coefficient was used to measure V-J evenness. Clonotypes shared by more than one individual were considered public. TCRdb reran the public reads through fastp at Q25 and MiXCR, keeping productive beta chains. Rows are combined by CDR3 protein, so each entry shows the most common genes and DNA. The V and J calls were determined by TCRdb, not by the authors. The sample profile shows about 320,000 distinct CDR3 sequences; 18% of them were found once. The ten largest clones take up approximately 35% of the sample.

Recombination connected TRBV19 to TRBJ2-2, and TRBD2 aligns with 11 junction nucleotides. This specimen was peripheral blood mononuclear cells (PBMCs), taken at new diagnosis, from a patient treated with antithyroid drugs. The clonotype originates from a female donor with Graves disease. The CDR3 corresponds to CASSLAGGLAELFF. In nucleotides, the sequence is TGTGCCAGTAGTTTAGCGGGAGGGCTCGCGGAGCTGTTTTTT.